Listed here are 8 T cell receptor beta chains from one sample, sequenced in a study of CD8 T cells in ankylosing spondylitis. TCRdb itself ran the 5' RACE reads through MiXCR, one entry per CDR3 protein. This table has 150,000 to 200,000 distinct CDR3 sequences, 10% to 15% appearing once. The sequenced material came from blood, either unsorted or a sorted T cell fraction (not recorded which). The source is a female donor with ankylosing spondylitis or in good health (not recorded which).

The chain couples TRBV4-2 to TRBJ2-7; D tentatively fits TRBD1 or TRBD2 (7 bases each). The germline V gene encodes CDR1 LGHNA and CDR2 YNFKEQ. Trimming shortened V by 3 bases and J by 0 bases, and 15 bases separated the two germline ends. This CDR3 is built from 16 residues. The CDR3 region has the DNA TGTGCCAGCAGCCATCCAGGGGGGGGATACTCCTACGAGCAGTACTTC. Amino acids: CASSHPGGGYSYEQYF.

The table lists this clonotype with a few counts. V and J are TRBV11-3 and TRBJ2-3, with D unclear. The CDR3 is 14 residues long. CDR1 SGHNT and CDR2 YENEEA come from the germline V gene. The ends were cut back, 9 bases at V and 2 bases at J, with 15 bases in the middle. The CDR3 sequence is CASCKGSYTDTQYF. The CDR3 DNA is TGTGCCAGTTGTAAGGGATCCTACACAGATACGCAGTATTTT.

V is TRBV12-3 or TRBV12-4 and J is TRBJ2-7; a weak D match, TRBD1 (6 bases). There are 14 residues in the CDR3. The germline V and J ends were trimmed by 3 bases and 6 bases, with 15 bases remaining between them. The CDR3 is CASSFVVTGTEQYF. The DNA of the CDR3 is TGTGCCAGCAGTTTTGTGGTGACAGGCACCGAGCAGTACTTC.

The sample holds a few counts of this clonotype. This rearrangement joins TRBV2 to TRBJ2-3, with 15 bases matching TRBD2. The length of the CDR3 is 18 residues. The germline gives CDR1 SNHLY, CDR2 FYNNEI. Losses at the gene ends were 6 bases for V and 1 base for J; bases not matched to a gene: 8. The DNA of the CDR3 is TGTGCCAGCAGATCCGGGACTAGCGGGAGGCAAGGCACAGATACGCAGTATTTT. Its translation: CASRSGTSGRQGTDTQYF.

The sample holds many counts of this clonotype. The chain combines TRBV10-3 with TRBJ1-5, with D hard to call. Trimming took off 0 bases at V and 0 bases at J, with 12 bases between the two ends. CDR3 size: 17 residues. The germline gives CDR1 ENHRY, CDR2 SYGVKD. The CDR3 protein is CAISESPLTGSNQPQHF. CDR3 bases: TGTGCCATCAGTGAGTCCCCCCTGACGGGTAGCAATCAGCCCCAGCATTTT.

This clonotype has ten or more counts. The rearrangement uses TRBV12-3 or TRBV12-4 and TRBJ2-3, with TRBD2 matching 10 bases. The ends lost 4 bases at V and 4 bases at J; junction bases unmatched: 5. The CDR3 contains 15 residues. The CDR3 spells CASSSLAGRADTQYF. DNA of the CDR3: TGTGCCAGCAGTTCACTAGCGGGAAGGGCAGATACGCAGTATTTT.

This clonotype was recorded many times. The rearrangement links TRBV5-1 to TRBJ2-3; tentative D call: TRBD1 (6 bases). Per the germline V gene, CDR1 is SGHRS and CDR2 is YFSETQ. The V end lost 0 bases, the J end lost 6 bases, and 11 bases lay between the germline ends. CDR3 length: 14 amino acids. CDR3 DNA: TGCGCCAGCAGCTTGGACACCACAGGGGATACGCAGTATTTT. Encoded protein: CASSLDTTGDTQYF.

Points on this clonotype: A much larger clone is a single base away; this may be a read error. The J gene is TRBJ1-2, the V gene TRBV5-5; 7 nucleotides agree with TRBD1. The CDR3 extends over 12 amino acids. CDR1 and CDR2 from the germline V gene are SGHKS and YYEKEE (reference sequence). CDR3 in DNA: TGTGCAGGCGGACAGGATGGCGCTGGCTACTCCTTC. Amino acid sequence: CAGGQDGAGYSF. Full variable domain (missing parts from reference TRBV5-5 and TRBJ1-2): DAGVTQSPTHLIKTRGQQVTLRCSPISGHKSVSWYQQVLGQGPQFIFQYYEKEERGRGNFPDRFSARQFPNYSSELNVNALLLGDSALYLCAGGQDGAGYSFGSGTRLTVV.